These 10 T cell receptor beta chains originate from one sample sequenced in a study of cytomegalovirus exposure and HLA in healthy donors. The study ran its PCR with 60 Vbeta and 13 Jbeta primers. Sequenced by immunoSEQ multiplex PCR; TCRdb stores in-frame clones only, minus some. The sample lists just over 95,000 clones; about four fifths were seen once. The sample was PBMCs. The receptors stem from a middle-aged woman in good health and CMV-seronegative.

Comment on this clone: As the CDR3 is not closed by the conserved phenylalanine or tryptophan, this likely results from a read error. The rearrangement uses TRBV10-3 and TRBJ1-4; D remains unclear. The CDR3 extends over 15 amino acids. CDR1 and CDR2 from the germline V gene are ENHRY and SYGVKD. Between the trimmed V and J ends, which lost 1 base and 5 bases, there was a span of 11 bases. In nucleotides, the CDR3 is TGTGCCATCAGTGAGTTTGCCGGGAGGAATGAAAAACTGTTTGTT. Its translation is CAISEFAGRNEKLFV.

The V call is TRBV4-2, the J call TRBJ1-5; D is possibly TRBD1 (6 bases). V lost 6 bases and J lost 4, with 13 bases in between. Germline CDR1 reads LGHNA; CDR2 reads YNFKEQ. This CDR3 region has 14 residues. Here the CDR3 reads CASSPGTSNQPQHF. As DNA, the CDR3 is TGTGCCAGCAGTCCCGGGACATCAAATCAGCCCCAGCATTTT.

The chain employs TRBV10-3 and TRBJ2-4; 10 nucleotides agree with TRBD2. V trimming: 2 bases; J trimming: 6 bases; junction bases outside the gene matches: 13. CDR1 ENHRY and CDR2 SYGVKD come from the germline V gene. The CDR3 length is 18 residues. The CDR3 protein is CAISEVIRTSGDPNIQYF. CDR3 sequence (DNA): TGTGCCATCAGTGAGGTGATACGAACTAGCGGGGATCCAAACATTCAGTACTTC.

The chain couples TRBV4-1 to TRBJ1-2, with D possibly being TRBD1 (6 bases). The germline gives CDR1 MGHRA, CDR2 YSYEKL. The CDR3 extends over 14 amino acids. The V and J ends lost 0 bases and 8 bases respectively, with 13 bases between them. This CDR3 reads CASSQDQGRRGYTF. The CDR3 DNA is TGCGCCAGCAGCCAAGACCAGGGGAGAAGGGGCTACACCTTC.

The gene calls are TRBV10-2 and TRBJ2-5, with TRBD2 identical over 7 bases. Germline CDR1 reads WSHSY; CDR2 reads SAAADI. The junction had 3 bases not matched to a gene; V was cut back by 6 bases and J by 2 bases. The CDR3 covers 13 residues. DNA for the CDR3: TGCGCCAGCAGAGGGACTACACAAGAGACCCAGTACTTC. Its translation: CASRGTTQETQYF.

The chain joins TRBV19 to TRBJ1-3; 10 nucleotides align to TRBD1. CDR1 is LNHDA and CDR2 is SQIVND in the germline V gene (reference sequence). The CDR3 runs to 17 residues. Unmatched junction bases numbered 9, after V lost 7 bases and J lost 0 bases. CDR3 amino acids: CASTFGGQGFSGNTIYF. CDR3 sequence (DNA): TGTGCCAGTACGTTCGGGGGACAGGGGTTCTCTGGAAACACCATATATTTT.

The chain employs TRBV30 and TRBJ1-1, with D unresolved. The CDR3 runs to 13 residues. The germline gives CDR1 GTSNPN, CDR2 SVGIG (reference sequence). Trimming stripped 2 bases from V and 5 bases from J, with 12 bases between. In DNA, the CDR3 is TGTGCCTGGAGTCCCCACCGAGGTACTGAAGCTTTCTTT. It codes for CAWSPHRGTEAFF.

The chain couples TRBV5-1 to TRBJ1-3; the D gene is possibly TRBD1 (5 bases). V lost 0 bases, J lost 0 bases, and 7 bases lay in between. CDR1 is SGHRS, CDR2 YFSETQ, per germline. The CDR3 runs to 15 residues. The CDR3 loop reads CASSLEGNSGNTIYF. The CDR3 nucleotides read TGCGCCAGCAGCTTGGAGGGGAACTCTGGAAACACCATATATTTT.

The chain recombines TRBV27 with TRBJ1-2; TRBD1 matches 8 bases. This CDR3 region has 14 residues. The ends lost 6 bases at V and 7 bases at J; junction bases unmatched: 10. In germline, CDR1 is MNHEY, CDR2 SMNVEV (reference sequence). DNA for the CDR3: TGTGCCAGCAGGGCGACAGGGGCCGAAGGTGGCTACACCTTC. This translates into CASRATGAEGGYTF.

The CDR3 loop reads CASSPAEAQPQHF. CDR3 in DNA: TGTGCCAGCAGCCCCGCGGAGGCTCAGCCCCAGCATTTT. The chain employs TRBV4-2 and TRBJ1-5; D call uncertain. V lost 4 bases, J lost 6 bases, and 10 bases lay in between. The length of the CDR3 is 13 residues. Germline lookup yields CDR1 LGHNA and CDR2 YNFKEQ.